This T cell receptor (beta chain) was found in a study of glioma-infiltrating T cells. Study observations and caveats: Signature shared blood CDR3 motifs were enriched in low-divergence and depleted in high-divergence patients.

TCR alpha and beta CDR3 regions were amplified from RNA using iRepertoire nested multiplex PCR. TCRdb ran MiXCR on the multiplex PCR reads and lists one entry per CDR3 protein. This sample has 300,000 to 400,000 distinct CDR3 sequences, with approximately 42% found just once. This clonotype came up many times. Antigen unknown. Sequences were obtained from glioma tissue, nonneoplastic brain tissue, or PBMCs (not recorded which). This TCR was recovered from a human donor with low-grade glioma or glioblastoma, undergoing nonglioma brain surgery, or in good health (not recorded which).

The CDR3, as DNA: TGTGCCAGCAGCCTCGACAGGGACTATGGCTACACCTTC. Protein sequence: CASSLDRDYGYTF. The chain uses TRBV6-1 and TRBJ1-2, with 7 bases identical to TRBD1. The V and J ends lost 6 bases and 3 bases, in that order; junction bases with no gene match: 4. The CDR3 loop spans 13 amino acids. Germline CDR1 is MNHNS and CDR2 is SASEGT.